This is a list of T cell receptor beta chains from one sample in a study of T cell repertoires in cytomegalovirus infection. One entry per CDR3 protein results from TCRdb running MiXCR on the reads. Of approximately 550,000 distinct CDR3 sequences in the sample, about 17% are singletons; the top ten hold approximately 24%. Sequencing was done on a sample of CD8+ T cells from PBMCs. The origin of the receptors is a human donor in good health (CMV status not recorded). Some clones in this sample may be carry-over from other donors' samples. The CDR3 runs from the conserved cysteine through the conserved F or W. The D gene is left open where the match is weak.

v_gene: TRBV7-3; d_gene: TRBD2; j_gene: TRBJ2-2; CDR3aa: CASSFPTSGGVNTGELFF
v_gene: TRBV20-1; d_gene: -; j_gene: TRBJ2-5; CDR3aa: CSATQETQYF
v_gene: TRBV5-1; d_gene: TRBD2; j_gene: TRBJ2-5; CDR3aa: CASSLGVVAGRRRGTQYF
v_gene: TRBV27; d_gene: -; j_gene: TRBJ2-1; CDR3aa: CASSLPRGEQFF
v_gene: TRBV5-1; d_gene: -; j_gene: TRBJ2-3; CDR3aa: CASSLSGTRPTDTQYF
v_gene: TRBV7-6; d_gene: -; j_gene: TRBJ2-3; CDR3aa: CASSLAAGPDTQYF
v_gene: TRBV24-1; d_gene: -; j_gene: TRBJ2-7; CDR3aa: CATSDLTGSSYEQYF
v_gene: TRBV12-3/TRBV12-4; d_gene: TRBD1; j_gene: TRBJ2-7; CDR3aa: CASSLSGTGDSYEQYF
v_gene: TRBV29-1; d_gene: -; j_gene: TRBJ2-7; CDR3aa: CSVERADSYEQYF
v_gene: TRBV11-1; d_gene: TRBD1; j_gene: TRBJ2-4; CDR3aa: CASSLPQGISKNIQYF
v_gene: TRBV7-2; d_gene: -; j_gene: TRBJ2-7; CDR3aa: CASSPTIEQYF
v_gene: TRBV9; d_gene: TRBD1; j_gene: TRBJ1-1; CDR3aa: CASSPGTGGGTEAFF
v_gene: TRBV3-1; d_gene: TRBD1; j_gene: TRBJ1-2; CDR3aa: CASSPNRGPFYGYTF
v_gene: TRBV7-6; d_gene: -; j_gene: TRBJ1-6; CDR3aa: CASSLGGKVSPLHF
v_gene: TRBV28; d_gene: TRBD2; j_gene: TRBJ2-7; CDR3aa: CASRQEGSGRTGYEQYF
v_gene: TRBV7-6; d_gene: -; j_gene: TRBJ2-3; CDR3aa: CASSLGTITDTQYF
v_gene: TRBV12-3/TRBV12-4; d_gene: -; j_gene: TRBJ1-5; CDR3aa: CASETDSGKPQHF
v_gene: TRBV7-6; d_gene: -; j_gene: TRBJ2-3; CDR3aa: CATEELGLGDTQYF
v_gene: TRBV28; d_gene: -; j_gene: TRBJ1-5; CDR3aa: CASSRREEASQPQHF
v_gene: TRBV11-2; d_gene: -; j_gene: TRBJ2-2; CDR3aa: CASSWWGNTGELFF
v_gene: TRBV27; d_gene: TRBD2; j_gene: TRBJ2-1; CDR3aa: CASSLLREMIDEQFF
v_gene: TRBV20-1; d_gene: TRBD2; j_gene: TRBJ2-1; CDR3aa: CSAREERGRGYNEQFF
v_gene: TRBV4-1; d_gene: -; j_gene: TRBJ2-1; CDR3aa: CASSARSSEQFF
v_gene: TRBV19; d_gene: -; j_gene: TRBJ2-2; CDR3aa: CASSIGLNTGELFF
v_gene: TRBV5-6; d_gene: -; j_gene: TRBJ2-1; CDR3aa: CASRYGLPWLF
v_gene: TRBV2; d_gene: TRBD1; j_gene: TRBJ1-1; CDR3aa: CASSGTGANTEAFF
v_gene: TRBV4-1; d_gene: TRBD1; j_gene: TRBJ1-1; CDR3aa: CASSQVATGVGTEAFF
v_gene: TRBV6-1; d_gene: TRBD2; j_gene: TRBJ2-1; CDR3aa: CASSEVTARLAGGSNEQFF
v_gene: TRBV7-9; d_gene: -; j_gene: TRBJ1-1; CDR3aa: CASSLAYIQAVNTEAFF
v_gene: TRBV11-1; d_gene: TRBD2; j_gene: TRBJ2-7; CDR3aa: CASSLTLGLAGYYEQYF
v_gene: TRBV7-8; d_gene: TRBD2; j_gene: TRBJ2-7; CDR3aa: CASSLTPSGAHEQYF
v_gene: TRBV14; d_gene: -; j_gene: TRBJ1-1; CDR3aa: CASSQVSNTEAFF
v_gene: TRBV7-4; d_gene: TRBD1; j_gene: TRBJ1-2; CDR3aa: CASSLGRDRGDGYTF
v_gene: TRBV4-2; d_gene: -; j_gene: TRBJ1-5; CDR3aa: CASSSDYGRNQPQHF
v_gene: TRBV3-1; d_gene: TRBD2; j_gene: TRBJ2-7; CDR3aa: CASSQSSSGVYEQYF
v_gene: TRBV7-9; d_gene: -; j_gene: TRBJ2-7; CDR3aa: CASSPAGDLSYEQYF
v_gene: TRBV6-1; d_gene: -; j_gene: TRBJ2-5; CDR3aa: CVSPDGDSPIRQETQYF
v_gene: TRBV27; d_gene: -; j_gene: TRBJ2-1; CDR3aa: CASSLGAGEYNEQFF
v_gene: TRBV20-1; d_gene: TRBD1; j_gene: TRBJ1-1; CDR3aa: CSARDGGQGNTEAFF
v_gene: TRBV7-9; d_gene: -; j_gene: TRBJ2-2; CDR3aa: CASSRGPATGELFF
v_gene: TRBV14; d_gene: -; j_gene: TRBJ1-6; CDR3aa: CASSQGVGVSSYNSPLHF
v_gene: TRBV7-9; d_gene: -; j_gene: TRBJ1-5; CDR3aa: CASSSDPRGQHF
v_gene: TRBV6-5; d_gene: -; j_gene: TRBJ2-1; CDR3aa: CASNRHNEQFF